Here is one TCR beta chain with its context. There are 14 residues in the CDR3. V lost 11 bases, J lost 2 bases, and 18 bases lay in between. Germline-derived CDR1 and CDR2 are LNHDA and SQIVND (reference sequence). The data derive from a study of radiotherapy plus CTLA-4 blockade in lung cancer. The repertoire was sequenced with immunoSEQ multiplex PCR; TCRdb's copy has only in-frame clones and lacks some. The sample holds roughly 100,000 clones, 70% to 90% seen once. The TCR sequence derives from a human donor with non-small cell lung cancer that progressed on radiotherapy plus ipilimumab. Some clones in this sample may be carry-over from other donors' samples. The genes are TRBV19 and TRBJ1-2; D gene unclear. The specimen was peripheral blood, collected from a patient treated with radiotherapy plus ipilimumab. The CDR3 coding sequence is TGTGCCTCTCATGTCGGCAGCTTGAACTATGGCTACACCTTC. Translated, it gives CASHVGSLNYGYTF.